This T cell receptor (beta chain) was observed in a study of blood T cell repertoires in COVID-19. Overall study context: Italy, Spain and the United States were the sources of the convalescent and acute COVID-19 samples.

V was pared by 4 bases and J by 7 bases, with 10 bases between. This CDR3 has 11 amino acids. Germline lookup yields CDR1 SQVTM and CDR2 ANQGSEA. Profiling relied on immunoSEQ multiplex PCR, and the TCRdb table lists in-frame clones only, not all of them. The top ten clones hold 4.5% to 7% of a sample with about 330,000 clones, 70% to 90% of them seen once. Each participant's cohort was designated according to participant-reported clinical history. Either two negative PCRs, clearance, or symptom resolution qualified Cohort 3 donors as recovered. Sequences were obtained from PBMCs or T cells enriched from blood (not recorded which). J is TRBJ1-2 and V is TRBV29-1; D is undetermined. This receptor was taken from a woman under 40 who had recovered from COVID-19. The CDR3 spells CSVVRRGGYTF. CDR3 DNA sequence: TGCAGCGTTGTCAGGCGTGGTGGCTACACCTTC.